What follows are 30 T cell receptor beta chains derived from one specimen sequenced in a study of T cell responses to AZD1222 COVID-19 vaccine. Here immunoSEQ multiplex PCR was the method, and the copy in TCRdb shows in-frame clones only, minus some. The sample contains about 100,000 clones, roughly 90% of which appear only once. The sequencing used peripheral blood, collected on day 0 of AZD1222 vaccination. All receptors derive from an adult in good health.

The chain is built from TRBV6-6 and TRBJ2-1; TRBD2 aligns across 14 bases. Germline V gene lookup returns CDR1 MNHNY and CDR2 SVGAGI (reference sequence). The CDR3 is 16 amino acids. Germline trimming cut 0 bases from V and 9 bases from J; bases unmatched to any gene: 4. The CDR3 DNA follows: TGTGCCAGCAGTTACTCCGGACTAGCGGGGGGCGCTGAGCAGTTCTTC. Its translation is CASSYSGLAGGAEQFF.

This clone showed up just once. This chain links TRBV28 with TRBJ1-6; the D gene is possibly TRBD1 (6 bases). The CDR3 contains 12 residues. CDR1 and CDR2 from the germline V gene are MDHEN and SYDVKM. With 6 bases removed from V and 18 bases from J, the gap between germline ends came to 18 bases. The CDR3 is CASSPDRIRNHF. The CDR3 nucleotides are TGTGCCAGCAGCCCAGACAGGATTCGAAACCACTTT.

The chain carries TRBV11-3 and TRBJ2-2; D may match TRBD1 or TRBD2 (5 bases each). The germline CDR1 and CDR2 sequences are SGHNT and YENEEA. Trimming cost V 1 base and J 1 base, with 10 bases left between them. This CDR3 region has 16 residues. The CDR3 DNA follows: TGTGCCAGCAGCTTAGGCTCAGGGAGGAACACCGGGGAGCTGTTTTTT. Protein: CASSLGSGRNTGELFF.

J is TRBJ2-5 and V is TRBV11-2, with 8 bases matching TRBD1. CDR1 and CDR2 from the germline V gene are SGHAT and FQNNGV. Germline trimming cut 5 bases from V and 4 bases from J; bases unmatched to any gene: 9. The CDR3 runs to 15 residues. In nucleotides, the CDR3 is TGTGCCAGCAGCCCGAACAGGGGGGTCGGAGAGACCCAGTACTTC. It specifies CASSPNRGVGETQYF.

The chain joins TRBV15 to TRBJ1-1; tentatively, D is TRBD1 (5 bases). This CDR3 comprises 15 residues. Germline V gives CDR1 LNHNV, CDR2 YYDKDF (reference sequence). The V and J ends lost 1 base and 1 base respectively, with 10 bases between them. This CDR3 reads CATSRAGGQNTEAFF. The CDR3 DNA reads as TGTGCCACCAGCAGAGCAGGTGGACAGAACACTGAAGCTTTCTTT.

The rearrangement uses TRBV11-3 and TRBJ1-1; 9 bases map to TRBD1. Per the germline V gene, CDR1 is SGHNT and CDR2 is YENEEA. With V trimmed by 4 bases and J by 3 bases, 6 bases remained unmatched. The CDR3 runs to 15 residues. In nucleotides, the CDR3 is TGTGCCAGCAGCTCCGTAGGGACAGGGCACACTGAAGCTTTCTTT. Translated: CASSSVGTGHTEAFF.

The V and J genes are TRBV4-3 and TRBJ2-2; D gene ambiguous. CDR1 and CDR2 from the germline V gene are LGHNA and YSLEER. V was clipped by 3 bases and J by 3 bases, with 11 bases between them. CDR3 size: 15 residues. In nucleotides, the CDR3 is TGCGCCAGCAGCCAGACACCTCTCGACACCGGGGAGCTGTTTTTT. This gives the protein CASSQTPLDTGELFF.

V is TRBV6-2 or TRBV6-3 and J is TRBJ2-2; a possible D gene is TRBD1 (5 bases). The germline V and J ends were trimmed by 5 bases and 0 bases, with 7 bases remaining between them. The germline gives CDR1 MNHEY, CDR2 SVGEGT. The CDR3 loop spans 14 amino acids. The CDR3 DNA is TGTGCCAGCAGTCGGACAACGAACACCGGGGAGCTGTTTTTT. This translates into CASSRTTNTGELFF.

This clone occurred once. The junction and the germline gene differ at one end; a read error may be behind it. The V and J genes are TRBV7-7 and TRBJ2-5, with D possibly TRBD1 on 7 matching bases. This CDR3 has 16 residues. Germline CDR1 reads SSHAT; CDR2 reads FNYEAQ (reference sequence). The CDR3 loop is CASSWSGGIDQETQYF. The CDR3 DNA sequence: TGTGCTAGCAGCTGGTCAGGGGGGATTGACCAAGAGACCCAGTACTTC.

V usage is TRBV28 and J usage is TRBJ1-1, with TRBD1 matching 10 bases. The germline V gene has CDR1 MDHEN and CDR2 SYDVKM. The V and J ends lost 4 bases and 11 bases, in that order; junction bases with no gene match: 4. This CDR3 region has 12 residues. The CDR3 spells CASSSSTGGAFF. The CDR3 coding sequence is TGTGCCAGCAGTTCCTCGACAGGGGGCGCTTTCTTT.

This chain connects TRBV19 to TRBJ2-1; D unresolved. CDR1 and CDR2 from the germline V gene are LNHDA and SQIVND (reference sequence). This CDR3 contains 12 residues. With 4 bases removed from V and 7 bases from J, the gap between germline ends came to 8 bases. The CDR3 spells CASSKRNNEQFF. CDR3 nucleotides: TGTGCCAGTAGTAAACGGAATAATGAGCAGTTCTTC.

This clone appeared once. J is TRBJ2-7 and V is TRBV7-9; 8 bases line up with TRBD1. The germline CDR1 and CDR2 sequences are SEHNR and FQNEAQ (reference sequence). Germline trimming cut 5 bases from V and 0 bases from J; bases unmatched to any gene: 6. There are 15 residues in the CDR3. The CDR3 DNA reads TGTGCCAGCAGCCGGGGACAGGCTACCTCCTACGAGCAGTACTTC. This translates into CASSRGQATSYEQYF.

The rearrangement links TRBV19 to TRBJ2-1; D is unclear. This CDR3 is 16 amino acids long. V was cut by 1 base and J by 2 bases, with 12 bases left in between. The germline CDR1 and CDR2 sequences are LNHDA and SQIVND (reference sequence). CDR3 protein: CASSIAGTTTYNEQFF. DNA of the CDR3: TGTGCCAGTAGTATAGCTGGAACGACGACCTACAATGAGCAGTTCTTC.

V usage is TRBV12-3 or TRBV12-4 and J usage is TRBJ2-7; D uncertain. The germline V and J ends were trimmed by 5 bases and 3 bases, with 8 bases remaining between them. The CDR3 runs to 12 residues. Written as DNA, the CDR3 is TGTGCCAGCAGTCGCCGGGTCTACGAGCAGTACTTC. Translated: CASSRRVYEQYF.

The CDR3, as DNA: TGTGCCAGCAGCCAGCCGGGACAGAGAAACACCATATATTTT. Its translation is CASSQPGQRNTIYF. The J gene is TRBJ1-3, the V gene TRBV3-1 (or the pseudogene TRBV3-2); TRBD1 aligns across 7 bases. V lost 3 bases to trimming and J lost 5 bases; unmatched junction nucleotides: 4. Germline lookup yields CDR1 LGHDT and CDR2 YNNKEL (reference sequence). This CDR3 contains 14 residues.

The genes are TRBV5-4 and TRBJ2-7; a weak D match, TRBD1 (6 bases). V was trimmed by 4 bases and J by 2 bases, leaving 13 bases between them. Germline CDR1 SGHNT, CDR2 YYREEE (reference sequence). This CDR3 region has 14 residues. This CDR3 reads CASSNGGQTYEQYF. The CDR3 nucleotides are TGTGCCAGCAGCAATGGGGGCCAAACCTACGAGCAGTACTTC.

This clone has a single count. The rearrangement uses TRBV7-2 and TRBJ2-2, with TRBD2 matching 10 bases. The germline gives CDR1 SGHTA, CDR2 FQGNSA. The CDR3 length is 14 residues. Trimming at V came to 4 bases and at J to 8 bases, leaving 4 bases not matched to a gene. For the CDR3, the DNA is TGTGCCAGCAGCTCAAGCGGGGGGGCAGGGGAGCTGTTTTTT. Its translation is CASSSSGGAGELFF.

Only a few counts were recorded for this clone. This rearrangement joins TRBV9 to TRBJ2-2, with D maybe TRBD2 (6 bases). CDR1 is SGDLS and CDR2 is YYNGEE in the germline V gene. Trimming cost V 6 bases and J 2 bases, with 11 bases left between them. The CDR3 runs to 14 residues. Here the CDR3 reads CASTGGANTGELFF. CDR3 DNA: TGTGCCAGCACCGGGGGTGCAAACACCGGGGAGCTGTTTTTT.

The DNA of the CDR3 is TGTGCCACCAGCAGGGGACAGGGGAGTTTCTTCGAGCATTTT. Translation: CATSRGQGSFFEHF. This chain links TRBV15 with TRBJ1-5, with 10 bases matching TRBD1. Germline CDR1 reads LNHNV; CDR2 reads YYDKDF (reference sequence). Unmatched junction bases numbered 10, after V lost 3 bases and J lost 14 bases. CDR3 length equals 14 residues.

This rearrangement joins TRBV18 to TRBJ2-7, with D perhaps matching TRBD1 (5 bases). Trimming removed 1 base from V and 5 bases from J, with 15 bases in between. The germline gives CDR1 KGHSH, CDR2 LQKENI. The CDR3 runs 15 residues. CDR3 bases: TGTGCCAGCTCACCACTTTTGGCAGGGAACGACGAGCAGTACTTC. It is translated as CASSPLLAGNDEQYF.

The chain links TRBV19 to TRBJ1-6, with TRBD1 matching over 11 bases. The CDR3 is 16 amino acids. V shed 3 bases, J shed 9 bases, and the junction held 7 bases outside the gene matches. Germline loops: CDR1 LNHDA, CDR2 SQIVND (reference sequence). The CDR3 spells CASSITGTGGFSPLHF. The CDR3 DNA is TGTGCCAGTAGTATTACCGGGACAGGGGGTTTTTCACCCCTCCACTTT.

The chain combines TRBV18 with TRBJ2-5, with 10 bases fitting TRBD1. CDR1 is KGHSH and CDR2 is LQKENI in the germline V gene. The CDR3 contains 15 residues. After removal of 6 bases from V and 4 bases from J, the junction contained 8 bases not matched to a gene. CDR3 bases: TGTGCCAGCTCCCCCGGGACAGGGGCGAGAGAGACCCAGTACTTC. Its protein product is CASSPGTGARETQYF.

The chain combines TRBV7-2 with TRBJ1-3; D is perhaps TRBD1 (6 bases). Germline assignment: CDR1 SGHTA and CDR2 FQGNSA. This CDR3 region has 14 residues. Trimming left V 5 bases short and J 9 bases short, with 17 bases between. CDR3 in DNA: TGTGCCAGCAGCGCGGCCCCGACAGGAGCCACCATATATTTT. Amino acid sequence: CASSAAPTGATIYF.

The chain combines TRBV4-1 with TRBJ1-2; 7 bases are a match to TRBD1. This CDR3 contains 16 residues. V was pared by 3 bases and J by 4 bases, with 11 bases of the junction left unmatched. The germline CDR1 and CDR2 sequences are MGHRA and YSYEKL. CDR3 sequence (DNA): TGCGCCAGCAGCCAGGCGAACACGGGACAGAGCTATGGCTACACCTTC. Its translation: CASSQANTGQSYGYTF.

The chain links TRBV20-1 to TRBJ2-7; D not resolved. This CDR3 has 11 amino acids. Trimming cost V 5 bases and J 2 bases, with 7 bases left between them. In germline, CDR1 is DFQATT, CDR2 SNEGSKA (reference sequence). This CDR3 is CSASHTYEQYF. CDR3 bases: TGCAGTGCTTCCCATACCTACGAGCAGTACTTC.

The chain links TRBV23-1 to TRBJ1-6, with D perhaps matching TRBD1 (5 bases). TRBV23-1 is known as an ORF, though its function is uncertain. The CDR3 length is 15 residues. V lost 2 bases and J lost 3, with 8 bases in between. DNA of the CDR3: TGCGCCAGCAGTCAAGGGGGGATCTATAATTCACCCCTCCACTTT. It translates to CASSQGGIYNSPLHF.

The chain links TRBV6-5 to TRBJ2-1; D is perhaps TRBD1 or TRBD2 (6 bases each). This CDR3 contains 15 residues. The V gene lost 6 bases and the J gene lost 2 bases, with 14 bases spanning the gap. Germline V gene lookup returns CDR1 MNHEY and CDR2 SVGAGI. Written as DNA, the CDR3 is TGTGCCAGCAGCCACCGAGGGGGGCCCTACAATGAGCAGTTCTTC. Protein sequence: CASSHRGGPYNEQFF.

This clone has only a few counts. CDR3 nucleotide sequence: TGTGCCAGTAAGGTCGGGGAGACCCAGTACTTC. Its protein is CASKVGETQYF. The rearrangement links TRBV19 to TRBJ2-5; D is unresolved. The CDR3 runs to 11 residues. Looked up from germline, CDR1 is LNHDA and CDR2 is SQIVND (reference sequence). V lost 7 bases, J lost 5 bases, and 8 bases lay in between.

The CDR3 DNA reads as TGTGCCAGCAGCTCACCTTATAGGGTCATGAACACTGAAGCTTTCTTT. This translates into CASSSPYRVMNTEAFF. The V call is TRBV11-3, the J call TRBJ1-1; no clear D. Germline V gives CDR1 SGHNT, CDR2 YENEEA. Between the trimmed V and J ends, which lost 4 bases and 0 bases, there was a span of 15 bases. This CDR3 contains 16 residues.

The rearrangement links TRBV7-9 to TRBJ1-4; possibly TRBD1 for D (6 bases). The V gene lost 5 bases and the J gene lost 0 bases, with 16 bases spanning the gap. The germline CDR1 and CDR2 sequences are SEHNR and FQNEAQ (reference sequence). CDR3 length equals 17 residues. The CDR3 region is CASSGIQGPATNEKLFF. Here the CDR3 DNA reads TGTGCCAGCAGCGGAATACAGGGACCCGCAACTAATGAAAAACTGTTTTTT.